A single T cell receptor beta chain is shown here with its context. Its antigen is still unknown. The sample belongs to a study of Ad26.COV2.S vaccination and SARS-CoV-2 variants. Overall study context: Vaccine-arm donor from the placebo-controlled COV1001 Ad26.COV2.S trial. Study outcomes and limitations: Across vaccine and placebo recipients, the breadth of non-spike TCRs was similar.

TCRdb's table, derived via immunoSEQ multiplex PCR, lists solely in-frame clones and lacks some. The sample carries roughly 460,000 clones, 89% recorded once. CDR3 size: 13 residues. V dropped 1 base and J dropped 4 bases, with 8 bases sitting between them. Germline assignment: CDR1 SNHLY and CDR2 FYNNEI. Treatment described: roughly 19 received Ad26.COV2.S at low or high dose, single or two shots; about five received placebo; per-sample allocation not given. Following the first vaccine or placebo injection, samples were taken on day 63. The sample was peripheral blood, taken in a trial of Ad26.COV2.S vaccine versus placebo. The origin of this receptor is a person aged 18-65 years who received the Ad26.COV2.S COVID-19 vaccine or a placebo. The V gene is TRBV2, the J gene TRBJ2-7, with D unclear. CDR3 sequence: CASSEDRRYEQYF. Written as DNA, the CDR3 is TGTGCCAGCAGTGAAGACAGAAGGTACGAGCAGTACTTC.